Listed below are T cell receptor beta chains from one sample, sequenced in a study of T cell repertoires in cytomegalovirus infection. A single record per CDR3 protein comes from TCRdb applying MiXCR to the reads. The sample has fewer than 80,000 distinct CDR3 sequences, more than 3.5% seen once. The sequenced material came from PBMCs. The source of these receptors is a human donor in good health (CMV status not recorded). Some clones in this sample may be carry-over from other donors' samples. The CDR3 runs from the conserved cysteine through the conserved F or W. Each record gives: CDR3 length, clone size, J gene, V gene, D gene, CDR3 DNA, CDR3 protein. The D gene is left open where the match is weak. The size entry gives once, few or many counts, or a class when the clone is expanded.

length: 17; size: many; J: TRBJ2-7; V: TRBV15; D: NA; DNA: TGTGCCACCAGCAGAGGGCCGTTGAAGGGGATCTCCTACGAGCAGTACTTC; CDR3: CATSRGPLKGISYEQYF
length: 16; size: medium-sized; J: TRBJ1-4; V: TRBV11-2; D: NA; DNA: TGTGCCAGCAGCCCCCTGCCGGGAGGATTAAATGAAAAACTGTTTTTT; CDR3: CASSPLPGGLNEKLFF
length: 15; size: many; J: TRBJ1-5; V: TRBV7-2; D: NA; DNA: TGTGCCAGCAGCTTAGGAGGGGCGCGCAATCAGCCCCAGCATTTT; CDR3: CASSLGGARNQPQHF
length: 13; size: many; J: TRBJ1-6; V: TRBV27; D: NA; DNA: TGTGCCAGCAGTCCGTACGGTAATTCACCCCTCCACTTT; CDR3: CASSPYGNSPLHF
length: 14; size: many; J: TRBJ1-2; V: TRBV4-3; D: NA; DNA: TGCGCCAGCAGCCAAGATCGAGTACACTATGGCTACACCTTC; CDR3: CASSQDRVHYGYTF
length: 12; size: many; J: TRBJ1-4; V: TRBV29-1; D: NA; DNA: TGCAGCGTTGAAGGAGAGGGCCTCGGGCTGTTTTTT; CDR3: CSVEGEGLGLFF
length: 17; size: many; J: TRBJ1-2; V: TRBV14; D: TRBD1; DNA: TGTGCCAGCAGCCAGACAGGGGCCACGAACTCGGGCTATGGCTACACCTTC; CDR3: CASSQTGATNSGYGYTF
length: 15; size: many; J: TRBJ1-1; V: TRBV6-2/TRBV6-3; D: TRBD1; DNA: TGTGCCAGCAGGCGGGACAGGGTCTCGAACACTGAAGCTTTCTTT; CDR3: CASRRDRVSNTEAFF
length: 16; size: many; J: TRBJ1-6; V: TRBV20-1; D: NA; DNA: TGCAGTGCTCGCGAAGACCCCTACCCCCTTTCCTCACCCCTCCACTTT; CDR3: CSAREDPYPLSSPLHF
length: 14; size: many; J: TRBJ1-2; V: TRBV6-2/TRBV6-3; D: NA; DNA: TGTGCCAGCAGTTCTGACCCGCCGGGACCGCCGGCAACCTTC; CDR3: CASSSDPPGPPATF
length: 14; size: many; J: TRBJ2-1; V: TRBV7-3; D: TRBD2; DNA: TGTGCCAGCAGCCGGACTAGTGTTGAGAATGAGCAGTTCTTC; CDR3: CASSRTSVENEQFF
length: 13; size: many; J: TRBJ1-5; V: TRBV12-3/TRBV12-4; D: NA; DNA: TGTGCCAGCAGTTCATGGATACATCAGCCCCAGCATTTT; CDR3: CASSSWIHQPQHF
length: 15; size: many; J: TRBJ1-3; V: TRBV19; D: NA; DNA: TGTGCCAGTAGTATCCGAGGGCTGGCGGGAAACACCATATATTTT; CDR3: CASSIRGLAGNTIYF
length: 17; size: many; J: TRBJ2-1; V: TRBV28; D: TRBD1; DNA: TGTGCCAGCAGTTTCCGAACAGGGGGCCCGGCCTACAATGAGCAGTTCTTC; CDR3: CASSFRTGGPAYNEQFF
length: 14; size: many; J: TRBJ1-1; V: TRBV27; D: TRBD1; DNA: TGTGCCAGCAGTTGGGGACAGGGTGTCACTGAAGCTTTCTTT; CDR3: CASSWGQGVTEAFF
length: 13; size: many; J: TRBJ2-1; V: TRBV7-2; D: NA; DNA: TGTGCCAGCAGCGCTGGACCCTTCAATGAGCAGTTCTTC; CDR3: CASSAGPFNEQFF
length: 17; size: many; J: TRBJ1-2; V: TRBV4-2; D: TRBD1; DNA: TGTGCCAGCAGCCTCCCGAGAGTTGGACAGGCCAACTATGGCTACACCTTC; CDR3: CASSLPRVGQANYGYTF
length: 15; size: many; J: TRBJ1-5; V: TRBV20-1; D: TRBD1; DNA: TGCAGTGCTTTAGACAGGGGTGCCCCCGGGCAGCCCCAGCATTTT; CDR3: CSALDRGAPGQPQHF
length: 13; size: many; J: TRBJ1-2; V: TRBV20-1; D: NA; DNA: TGCAGTGCTAGAGAAGGGGCTAGCTATGGCTACACCTTC; CDR3: CSAREGASYGYTF
length: 13; size: hyperexpanded; J: TRBJ1-1; V: TRBV6-1; D: NA; DNA: TGTGCCAGCAAACCGTTACAGGGCACCGAAGCTTTCTTT; CDR3: CASKPLQGTEAFF